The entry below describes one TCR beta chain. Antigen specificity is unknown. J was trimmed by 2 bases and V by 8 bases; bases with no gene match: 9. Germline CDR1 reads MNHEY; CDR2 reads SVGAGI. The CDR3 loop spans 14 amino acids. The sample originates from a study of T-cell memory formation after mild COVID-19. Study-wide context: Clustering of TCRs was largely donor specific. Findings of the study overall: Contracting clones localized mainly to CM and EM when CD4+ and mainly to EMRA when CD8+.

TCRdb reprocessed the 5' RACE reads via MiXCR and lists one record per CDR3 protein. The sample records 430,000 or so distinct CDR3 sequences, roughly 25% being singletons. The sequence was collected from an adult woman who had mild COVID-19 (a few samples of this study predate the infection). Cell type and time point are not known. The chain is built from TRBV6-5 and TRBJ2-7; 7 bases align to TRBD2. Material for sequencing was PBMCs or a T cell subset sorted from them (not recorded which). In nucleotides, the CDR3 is TGTGCCAGCTTCTCGGGACTAAATCCCTACGAGCAGTACTTC. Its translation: CASFSGLNPYEQYF.